This T cell receptor (beta chain) was recorded in a study of human T cells and chemical hapten exposure. Findings and caveats of the study: TCRs at high frequency, those above 1 in 1000, did not change with DPC sensitization.

TCRdb re-called the RACE reads with MiXCR, one entry per CDR3 protein. Found here are tens of thousands of distinct CDR3 sequences, 30% to 35% of them singletons; the top ten hold 8.9%. As concerns this clonotype: Its antigen remains unknown.

Noted time point: patch test 1, 2 weeks after DPC sensitization. Indicated treatment: therapeutic diphenylcyclopropenone sensitization with weekly scalp DPC. The sample was whole blood, taken in connection with sensitization to the hapten diphenylcyclopropenone (DPC). The receptor was derived from a middle-aged man with alopecia areata. Some clones in this sample may be carry-over from other donors' samples.

CDR3 region: CSAPGRAGSGANVLTF. Written as DNA, the CDR3 is TGCAGTGCTCCCGGGCGGGCAGGGTCTGGGGCCAACGTCCTGACTTTC. The chain employs TRBV20-1 and TRBJ2-6; D may be TRBD1 or TRBD2 (5 bases each). Germline-derived CDR1 and CDR2 are DFQATT and SNEGSKA (reference sequence). This CDR3 region has 16 residues. V lost 5 bases and J lost 1, with 15 bases in between.